A single sample gave rise to the 14 T cell receptor beta chains below, sequenced in a study of cytomegalovirus exposure and HLA in healthy donors. PCR employed 60 Vbeta and 13 Jbeta primers. The data were produced by immunoSEQ multiplex PCR, yet TCRdb's version contains in-frame clones alone and is incomplete. The table lists around 100,000 clones, around three quarters of them singletons. The sequenced sample consisted of PBMCs. Receptor source: a woman in her forties in good health and CMV-seropositive.

V and J are TRBV29-1 and TRBJ1-1; tentatively, D is TRBD1 (6 bases). Germline lookup yields CDR1 SQVTM and CDR2 ANQGSEA. The V gene lost 6 bases and the J gene lost 8 bases, with 19 bases spanning the gap. There are 13 residues in the CDR3. The CDR3 DNA sequence: TGCAGCGTCGCCGGGACACCTAACGGGGAAGCTTTCTTT. This gives the protein CSVAGTPNGEAFF.

CDR3 sequence: CASSLVTGRDQPQHF. The CDR3 DNA reads TGTGCCAGCAGCTTAGTGACCGGGCGGGATCAGCCCCAGCATTTT. This chain joins TRBV7-2 and TRBJ1-5, with D hard to call. The germline V and J ends were trimmed by 1 base and 5 bases, with 12 bases remaining between them. The germline gives CDR1 SGHTA, CDR2 FQGNSA. CDR3 size: 15 residues.

The rearrangement links TRBV19 to TRBJ2-2, with 8 bases that match TRBD2. CDR1 LNHDA and CDR2 SQIVND come from the germline V gene (reference sequence). With 7 bases clipped from V and 4 bases from J, the junction kept 5 bases outside the gene matches. The CDR3 contains 14 residues. CDR3 DNA: TGTGCCAGTACAGCGGGACTAGGCACCGGGGAGCTGTTTTTT. Translating gives CASTAGLGTGELFF.

This chain joins TRBV4-1 and TRBJ1-6; possibly TRBD1 for D (6 bases). The CDR3 covers 16 residues. With 2 bases removed from V and 6 bases from J, the gap between germline ends came to 14 bases. Germline V CDR1 and CDR2: MGHRA, YSYEKL. The CDR3 DNA reads as TGCGCCAGCAGCCAAACCGGGACACCGGTTAATTCACCCCTCCACTTT. Encoded protein: CASSQTGTPVNSPLHF.

This clone was observed a single time. This chain connects TRBV27 to TRBJ2-1; 7 nucleotides align to TRBD2. J gave up 4 bases and V 2 bases, and 5 bases lay outside the gene matches. The CDR3 is made up of 15 amino acids. Germline V gene data show CDR1 as MNHEY and CDR2 as SMNVEV (reference sequence). CDR3 amino acids: CASSLAGVLYNEQFF. CDR3 in DNA: TGTGCCAGCAGTTTAGCGGGAGTCCTGTACAATGAGCAGTTCTTC.

J is TRBJ2-7 and V is TRBV7-9, with 7 bases aligning to TRBD1. Germline V gene lookup returns CDR1 SEHNR and CDR2 FQNEAQ (reference sequence). With 5 bases clipped from V and 3 bases from J, the junction kept 1 base outside the gene matches. The CDR3 extends over 12 amino acids. CDR3: CASSRQGYEQYF. CDR3 nucleotide sequence: TGTGCCAGCAGCCGACAGGGCTACGAGCAGTACTTC.

The CDR3 nucleotides are TGCGCCAGCACCCGGGGACTAGCACAACCGGATACGCAGTATTTT. Its protein is CASTRGLAQPDTQYF. The chain employs TRBV5-1 and TRBJ2-3; TRBD2 matches 9 bases. Germline assignment: CDR1 SGHRS and CDR2 YFSETQ. V was clipped by 6 bases and J by 6 bases; unmatched bases: 11. The CDR3 length is 15 residues.

The rearrangement links TRBV6-5 to TRBJ2-5; tentatively, D is TRBD1 (6 bases). Germline loops: CDR1 MNHEY, CDR2 SVGAGI. The length of the CDR3 is 12 residues. Trimming shortened V by 2 bases and J by 5 bases, and 6 bases separated the two germline ends. The CDR3: CASSYGGETQYF. Here the CDR3 DNA reads TGTGCCAGCAGTTACGGGGGCGAGACCCAGTACTTC.

This clone occurred a few times. A read error may account for a junction end that differs from germline. V is TRBV4-1 and J is TRBJ1-4, with unresolved D. Germline CDR1 and CDR2: MGHRA and YSYEKL. CDR3 size: 15 residues. The CDR3 coding sequence is TGCGCCAGCAGTCAAGAGGGCGCAGAAAATGAAAAACTGTTTTTT. Translated, it gives CASSQEGAENEKLFF.

The chain recombines TRBV6-1 with TRBJ1-2, with 10 nucleotides matching TRBD1. Germline assignment: CDR1 MNHNS and CDR2 SASEGT. The ends lost 3 bases at V and 4 bases at J; junction bases unmatched: 5. CDR3 length equals 15 residues. The CDR3 region is CASSDSGQGTYGYTF. CDR3 in DNA: TGTGCCAGCAGTGATTCGGGACAGGGGACCTATGGCTACACCTTC.

V is TRBV6-1 and J is TRBJ2-7, with D uncertain. Deletions cut 6 bases from V and 5 bases from J, with 14 bases between. Germline V gene sequence: CDR1 MNHNS, CDR2 SASEGT. The CDR3 runs 13 residues. The chain's CDR3 is CASRKSTTHEQYF. The CDR3 DNA reads TGTGCCAGCAGGAAATCTACTACGCACGAGCAGTACTTC.

The V and J genes are TRBV14 and TRBJ1-1; D call uncertain. In germline, CDR1 is SGHDN, CDR2 FVKESK. Trimming left V 1 base short and J 10 bases short, with 10 bases between. The CDR3 totals 12 residues. CDR3 sequence reads: CASSQGRWGAFF. For the CDR3, the DNA is TGTGCCAGCAGCCAAGGGAGGTGGGGAGCTTTCTTT.

DNA for the CDR3: TGTGCCAGCAGCTTAGCGTTCCCAAACACTGAAGCTTTCTTT. This gives the protein CASSLAFPNTEAFF. The rearrangement uses TRBV7-2 and TRBJ1-1; D remains unclear. The CDR3 contains 14 residues. Germline loops: CDR1 SGHTA, CDR2 FQGNSA. V lost 0 bases and J lost 2, with 7 bases in between.

A word on this clone: The same CDR3 can be traced to other DNA sequences in this sample. The CDR3: CASSSQGVSTDTQYF. For the CDR3, the DNA is TGTGCCAGCAGCTCCCAAGGAGTCAGCACAGATACGCAGTATTTT. The chain recombines TRBV5-4 with TRBJ2-3, with D unresolved. This CDR3 is 15 amino acids long. V lost 3 bases, J lost 0 bases, and 11 bases lay in between. Germline V gene lookup returns CDR1 SGHNT and CDR2 YYREEE (reference sequence).